Presented here are 27 T cell receptor beta chains from one specimen sequenced in a study of T cells in tumors after PD-1 blockade. Using immunoSEQ multiplex PCR, the repertoire was profiled, and TCRdb retains in-frame clones only, with some absent. The table has 60,000 or so clones, just under 80% seen once. The input for sequencing was PBMCs, taken before anti-PD-1 treatment. The receptors were gathered from a human donor with basal cell carcinoma.

This chain links TRBV30 with TRBJ2-7, with D unclear. With 5 bases removed from V and 7 bases from J, the gap between germline ends came to 12 bases. The CDR3 contains 11 residues. CDR1 and CDR2 (germline): GTSNPN, SVGIG (reference sequence). The CDR3 loop is CAWGLVGEQYF. As DNA, the CDR3 is TGTGCCTGGGGGTTAGTGGGGGAGCAGTACTTC.

The gene calls are TRBV6-4 and TRBJ2-2, with 8 bases matching TRBD2. Germline V gives CDR1 MRHNA, CDR2 SNTAGT. This CDR3 spans 14 amino acids. V was clipped by 7 bases and J by 0 bases; unmatched bases: 1. The CDR3 reads CASKRETNTGELFF. For the CDR3, the DNA is TGTGCCAGCAAGCGGGAGACGAACACCGGGGAGCTGTTTTTT.

This rearrangement joins TRBV7-8 to TRBJ1-1, with D unresolved. CDR1 is SGHVS, CDR2 FQNEAQ, per germline. The ends were cut back, 2 bases at V and 3 bases at J, with 13 bases in the middle. The CDR3 consists of 15 residues. CDR3 residues: CASSLMRWADTEAFF. CDR3 DNA sequence: TGTGCCAGCAGCTTAATGCGATGGGCGGACACTGAAGCTTTCTTT. The full variable domain, with the rest looked up from reference TRBV7-8 and TRBJ1-1, is GAGVSQSPRYKVAKRGQDVALRCDPISGHVSLFWYQQALGQGPEFLTYFQNEAQLDKSGLPSDRFFAERPEGSVSTLKIQRTQQEDSAVYLCASSLMRWADTEAFFGQGTRLTVV.

The genes are TRBV11-3 and TRBJ1-1, with 7 bases aligning to TRBD1. The CDR3 sequence is 15 residues long. Germline assignment: CDR1 SGHNT and CDR2 YENEEA. Germline trimming cut 0 bases from V and 1 base from J; bases unmatched to any gene: 2. The DNA of the CDR3 is TGTGCCAGCAGCTTAGAGGGACAGCAGAACACTGAAGCTTTCTTT. Translating gives CASSLEGQQNTEAFF.

The rearrangement links TRBV18 to TRBJ1-1, with D possibly matching TRBD1 (6 bases). CDR3 length equals 14 residues. With 6 bases removed from V and 1 base from J, the gap between germline ends came to 12 bases. From germline, CDR1 is KGHSH and CDR2 LQKENI. CDR3 residues: CASSLRGKNTEAFF. The CDR3, as DNA: TGTGCCAGCTCCCTGAGGGGGAAGAACACTGAAGCTTTCTTT. The variable domain in full, with the rest retrieved from reference TRBV18 and TRBJ1-1, is NAGVMQNPRHLVRRRGQEARLRCSPMKGHSHVYWYRQLPEEGLKFMVYLQKENIIDESGMPKERFSAEFPKEGPSILRIQQVVRGDSAAYFCASSLRGKNTEAFFGQGTRLTVV.

This clone showed up just a few times. The J gene is TRBJ2-2, the V gene TRBV14; possibly TRBD2 for D (6 bases). V was clipped by 2 bases and J by 5 bases, with 21 bases between them. This CDR3 is built from 18 residues. The germline V gene encodes CDR1 SGHDN and CDR2 FVKESK. CDR3 region: CASSQTFLRGAGTGELFF. CDR3 DNA: TGTGCCAGCAGCCAAACCTTTTTGAGGGGCGCGGGGACCGGGGAGCTGTTTTTT.

The rearrangement uses TRBV19 and TRBJ2-1; 9 nucleotides line up with TRBD2. CDR1 is LNHDA, CDR2 SQIVND, per germline (reference sequence). This CDR3 has 14 residues. The ends lost 4 bases at V and 11 bases at J; junction bases unmatched: 9. CDR3 in amino acids: CASSSLASGTQQFF. The DNA for the CDR3 is TGTGCCAGTAGTAGTTTGGCTAGCGGGACTCAGCAGTTCTTC.

The count of this clone is one. CDR3 amino acids: CASSEIQGEGYTF. CDR3 coding DNA: TGTGCCAGCAGTGAAATACAGGGTGAGGGCTACACCTTC. This chain links TRBV6-1 with TRBJ1-2; a possible D gene is TRBD1 (6 bases). The ends were cut back, 2 bases at V and 8 bases at J, with 12 bases in the middle. There are 13 residues in the CDR3. Germline CDR1 and CDR2: MNHNS and SASEGT.

The gene calls are TRBV7-9 and TRBJ2-3; 8 nucleotides line up with TRBD2. CDR1 SEHNR and CDR2 FQNEAQ come from the germline V gene (reference sequence). The CDR3 runs to 14 residues. V shed 5 bases and J 1 base; nucleotides not matched to a gene: 2. In DNA form, the CDR3 reads TGTGCCAGCAGCCGAGCGGGGGGCACAGATACGCAGTATTTT. Protein: CASSRAGGTDTQYF.

The chain recombines TRBV24-1 with TRBJ1-2; D ambiguous. Germline CDR1 is KGHDR and CDR2 is SFDVKD. V shed 2 bases and J shed 7 bases, with 7 bases lying between them. The length of the CDR3 is 12 residues. The CDR3 nucleotides are TGTGCCACCAGTGATTACAGTGGTGGCTACACCTTC. Translating it yields CATSDYSGGYTF.

V is TRBV2 and J is TRBJ2-5; D is undetermined. CDR1 is SNHLY and CDR2 is FYNNEI in the germline V gene. CDR3 size: 16 residues. The V end was cut by 1 base, the J end by 1 base, with 13 bases between. The DNA of the CDR3 is TGTGCCAGCAGTGAAGGCCAGCTGATTCTCCAAGAGACCCAGTACTTC. This codes for CASSEGQLILQETQYF.

This chain connects TRBV2 to TRBJ2-5, with D perhaps matching TRBD2 (6 bases). Germline CDR1 is SNHLY and CDR2 is FYNNEI. CDR3 length: 14 amino acids. Trimming shortened V by 7 bases and J by 1 base, and 13 bases separated the two germline ends. CDR3 nucleotide sequence: TGTGCCAGCATGAGGAGGGCTACCCAAGAGACCCAGTACTTC. Translating gives CASMRRATQETQYF. The whole variable domain, filled in from reference TRBV2 and TRBJ2-5, reads EPEVTQTPSHQVTQMGQEVILRCVPISNHLYFYWYRQILGQKVEFLVSFYNNEISEKSEIFDDQFSVERPDGSNFTLKIRSTKLEDSAMYFCASMRRATQETQYFGPGTRLLVL.

This chain links TRBV5-4 with TRBJ1-1, with D tentatively TRBD1 (6 bases). The V gene lost 4 bases and the J gene lost 3 bases, with 10 bases spanning the gap. The CDR3 is 13 amino acids. Per the germline V gene, CDR1 is SGHNT and CDR2 is YYREEE (reference sequence). CDR3 region: CASSLGQHTEAFF. The CDR3 DNA follows: TGTGCCAGCAGCCTCGGACAGCACACTGAAGCTTTCTTT.

The chain recombines TRBV6-6 with TRBJ1-4, with 9 positions matching TRBD1. V gave up 5 bases and J gave up 8 bases; unmatched junction bases: 9. This CDR3 has 15 residues. The germline V gene encodes CDR1 MNHNY and CDR2 SVGAGI (reference sequence). The CDR3 DNA reads TGTGCCAGCAGTCTTTTAGGGACAGGGAGAGAAAAACTGTTTTTT. Translating it yields CASSLLGTGREKLFF.

This clone was observed once. This chain joins TRBV5-1 and TRBJ2-1; TRBD2 matches at 7 bases. Trimming took 4 bases from V and 1 from J; bases not matched to a gene: 11. The CDR3 is made up of 17 amino acids. CDR1 is SGHRS and CDR2 is YFSETQ in the germline V gene. DNA of the CDR3: TGCGCCAGCAGCCCCGGAGGCGGGGGAGGATCCTACAATGAGCAGTTCTTC. Protein sequence: CASSPGGGGGSYNEQFF.

This clone was counted ten times or more. Other nucleotide sequences in the sample specify the same CDR3. The chain employs TRBV7-6 and TRBJ2-3; possible D gene TRBD2, 7 bases. The CDR3 covers 16 residues. Germline lookup yields CDR1 SGHVS and CDR2 FNYEAQ. V lost 5 bases and J lost 4, with 19 bases in between. CDR3: CASSPRPVGGADTQYF. For the CDR3, the DNA is TGTGCCAGCAGCCCAAGACCCGTAGGGGGGGCAGATACGCAGTATTTT. Combining the CDR3 with reference TRBV7-6 and TRBJ2-3 gives the whole variable domain GAGVSQSPRYKVTKRGQDVALRCDPISGHVSLYWYRQALGQGPEFLTYFNYEAQQDKSGLPNDRFSAERPEGSISTLTIQRTEQRDSAMYRCASSPRPVGGADTQYFGPGTRLTVL.

The chain links TRBV27 to TRBJ2-1, with 12 bases that match TRBD1. Germline CDR1 and CDR2: MNHEY and SMNVEV (reference sequence). Trimming cost V 8 bases and J 5 bases; bases outside gene matches: 7. The CDR3 extends over 15 amino acids. This chain's CDR3 is CASGPGQGANNEQFF. CDR3 nucleotide sequence: TGTGCCAGCGGACCGGGACAGGGGGCCAACAATGAGCAGTTCTTC.

The chain is built from TRBV3-1 (or the pseudogene TRBV3-2) and TRBJ2-1, with D possibly TRBD1 on 6 matching bases. The germline gives CDR1 LGHDT, CDR2 YNNKEL (reference sequence). The CDR3 extends over 15 amino acids. Trimming took 0 bases from V and 7 from J, leaving 13 bases between them. The CDR3 protein is CASSQELAGANEQFF. CDR3 DNA: TGTGCCAGCAGCCAAGAATTAGCAGGGGCGAATGAGCAGTTCTTC.

The genes are TRBV5-1 and TRBJ2-7; D gene ambiguous. CDR3 size: 15 residues. CDR1 and CDR2 from the germline V gene are SGHRS and YFSETQ. Trimming left V 0 bases short and J 0 bases short, with 10 bases between. The CDR3 DNA is TGCGCCAGCAGCTTGGCCGTCGGGCACTCCTACGAGCAGTACTTC. Its translation is CASSLAVGHSYEQYF. The entire variable domain, with the rest obtained from reference TRBV5-1 and TRBJ2-7, is as follows: KAGVTQTPRYLIKTRGQQVTLSCSPISGHRSVSWYQQTPGQGLQFLFEYFSETQRNKGNFPGRFSGRQFSNSRSEMNVSTLELGDSALYLCASSLAVGHSYEQYFGPGTRLTVT.

The chain carries TRBV19 and TRBJ2-6; D is unclear. V was clipped by 6 bases and J by 0 bases, with 9 bases between them. Per the germline V gene, CDR1 is LNHDA and CDR2 is SQIVND (reference sequence). The CDR3 consists of 15 residues. CDR3 in DNA: TGTGCCAGTAGCTTACAGAGCTCTGGGGCCAACGTCCTGACTTTC. Its translation is CASSLQSSGANVLTF. Together with reference TRBV19 and TRBJ2-6, the CDR3 gives the full variable domain: DGGITQSPKYLFRKEGQNVTLSCEQNLNHDAMYWYRQDPGQGLRLIYYSQIVNDFQKGDIAEGYSVSREKKESFPLTVTSAQKNPTAFYLCASSLQSSGANVLTFGAGSRLTVL.

V gene TRBV27 combines with J gene TRBJ2-5; TRBD2 matches at 14 bases. The length of the CDR3 is 15 residues. V shed 9 bases and J 6 bases; nucleotides not matched to a gene: 9. CDR1 MNHEY and CDR2 SMNVEV come from the germline V gene (reference sequence). CDR3 DNA: TGTGCCAGTTGGGGGACTAGCGGGGGTTCTAAGACCCAGTACTTC. Its protein product is CASWGTSGGSKTQYF.

The CDR3 region has the DNA TGCGCCAGCAGCTTGGGGCCAAGGGGGGATCAGCCCCAGCATTTT. Residues: CASSLGPRGDQPQHF. This chain joins TRBV5-1 and TRBJ1-5, with D perhaps matching TRBD1 (6 bases). The CDR3 totals 15 residues. V dropped 0 bases and J dropped 5 bases, with 12 bases sitting between them. Germline V gene data show CDR1 as SGHRS and CDR2 as YFSETQ.

V usage is TRBV19 and J usage is TRBJ1-1, with no clear D. Trimming removed 6 bases from V and 1 base from J, with 9 bases in between. Germline V lookup: CDR1 LNHDA, CDR2 SQIVND (reference sequence). This CDR3 region has 13 residues. The CDR3 nucleotides are TGTGCCAGTAGGGCAGGTAAGAACACTGAAGCTTTCTTT. It translates to CASRAGKNTEAFF.

The chain is built from TRBV6-1 and TRBJ2-3, with 8 bases lining up with TRBD2. CDR3 length: 14 residues. The V and J ends lost 3 bases and 1 base, in that order; junction bases with no gene match: 0. Germline assignment: CDR1 MNHNS and CDR2 SASEGT. The CDR3 sequence is CASSDGGGTDTQYF. The DNA for the CDR3 is TGTGCCAGCAGTGACGGGGGGGGCACAGATACGCAGTATTTT.

This clone showed up many times. The chain joins TRBV30 to TRBJ1-6; no firm D call. This CDR3 has 13 amino acids. CDR1 and CDR2 from the germline V gene are GTSNPN and SVGIG (reference sequence). Between the trimmed V and J ends, which lost 4 bases and 5 bases, there was a span of 9 bases. Here the CDR3 reads CAWNRGNNSPLHF. Here the CDR3 DNA reads TGTGCCTGGAACCGGGGAAATAATTCACCCCTCCACTTT. Using reference TRBV30 and TRBJ1-6 for the parts outside the CDR3, the full variable domain is SQTIHQWPATLVQPVGSPLSLECTVEGTSNPNLYWYRQAAGRGLQLLFYSVGIGQISSEVPQNLSASRPQDRQFILSSKKLLLSDSGFYLCAWNRGNNSPLHFGNGTRLTVT.

V usage is TRBV25-1 and J usage is TRBJ2-7, with 10 bases that match TRBD1. Germline V lookup: CDR1 MGHDK, CDR2 SYGVNS. V lost 6 bases, J lost 7 bases, and 3 bases stayed unmatched. CDR3 length: 12 amino acids. The CDR3 is CASRRTGGEQYF. CDR3 nucleotide sequence: TGTGCCAGCAGAAGGACAGGGGGAGAGCAGTACTTC.

The rearrangement uses TRBV5-6 and TRBJ1-1; D perhaps matches TRBD1 (5 bases). V was clipped by 4 bases and J by 8 bases, with 12 bases between them. CDR3 length: 12 amino acids. Germline V CDR1 and CDR2: SGHDT, YYEEEE. CDR3 nucleotides: TGTGCCAGCAGCGGGGCGGGGCGGGAAGCTTTCTTT. Its protein is CASSGAGREAFF.